The text below deals with one T cell receptor beta chain. The antigen is not known. The length of the CDR3 is 11 residues. From germline, CDR1 is DFQATT and CDR2 SNEGSKA (reference sequence). The germline V and J ends were trimmed by 3 bases and 4 bases, with 7 bases remaining between them. The data stem from a study of CD8 T cells in Susac syndrome. Random hexamers primed reverse transcription of roughly 0.5 to 1 ug RNA. TCR beta CDR3 was amplified by immunoSEQ multiplex PCR. This amplification extended across 54 Vbeta and 13 Jbeta segments. TCRdb itself ran the immunoSEQ multiplex PCR reads through MiXCR, one entry per CDR3 protein. The table lists approximately 200,000 distinct CDR3 sequences, approximately 96% of them singletons. The study, taken as a whole, reports: The relatively small number of individuals in the TCR sequencing and HLA analysis was acknowledged by the study.

The source material was CD4+ T cells from PBMCs. The TCR comes from a human donor with multiple sclerosis. This chain connects TRBV20-1 to TRBJ2-7; D not certain. The CDR3 DNA reads as TGCAGTGCTAGTCCGTTATACGAGCAGTACTTC. Translation gives CSASPLYEQYF.